This T cell receptor (beta chain) was captured in a study of blood T cells in healthy people across ages. Background on the study: Every two T cells gave about one barcoded beta molecule via template switching.

A J-beta primer mix and a sample-barcoded 5' primer were used in a second PCR of about 7 to 11 cycles. TCRdb processed the 5' RACE reads anew with MiXCR; each CDR3 protein has one entry. The repertoire holds 1.5 million to 2 million distinct CDR3 sequences, roughly 30% seen once, with about 7.7% in the top ten. Germline values: CDR1 SGHRS, CDR2 YFSETQ. V was shortened by 1 base and J by 2 bases, with 10 bases between the two germline ends. CDR3 length: 15 amino acids. A word on this clonotype: Antigen specificity is unknown.

Study-wide results and limits: Comparison with aged donors showed that long-lived donors had more naive CD4+ cells and higher diversity.

The sample comprised blood. This TCR was recovered from a woman aged 30 to 39 in good health. This chain uses TRBV5-1 with TRBJ1-5; D gene uncertain. The CDR3 loop reads CASSLNGYGNQPQHF. CDR3 in DNA: TGCGCCAGCAGCTTGAACGGCTATGGCAATCAGCCCCAGCATTTT. Full variable domain (rest looked up from reference TRBV5-1 and TRBJ1-5): KAGVTQTPRYLIKTRGQQVTLSCSPISGHRSVSWYQQTPGQGLQFLFEYFSETQRNKGNFPGRFSGRQFSNSRSEMNVSTLELGDSALYLCASSLNGYGNQPQHFGDGTRLSIL.